A selection of T cell receptor beta chains follows, all from one sample in a study of T cell responses to AZD1222 COVID-19 vaccine. TCRdb's table, derived via immunoSEQ multiplex PCR, lists solely in-frame clones and lacks some. This sample has 150,000 or so clones; roughly 92% occur once, and the top ten carry approximately 4.9%. Sequenced material: peripheral blood, taken on day 0 of AZD1222 vaccination. Source of these receptors: an adult in good health. Both conserved end residues are part of each CDR3. D genes are given only for firm matches. Size is stated for part of the rows, as once, few or many counts, or as a class when the clone is expanded.

TRBJ2-3 | TRBD1 | TRBV5-6 | once | TGTGCCAGCATCTCAACCGGGACAGGGGCGAGAGATACGCAGTATTTT | CASISTGTGARDTQYF
TRBJ2-1 | . | TRBV3-1/TRBV3-2 | . | TGTGCCAGCAGCCAATGGCTTCGGGACTCCTACAATGAGCAGTTCTTC | CASSQWLRDSYNEQFF
TRBJ2-7 | . | TRBV5-1 | once | TGCGCCAGCAGCTTGGCAGGGAACGGGATTTACGAGCAGTACTTC | CASSLAGNGIYEQYF
TRBJ2-3 | TRBD2 | TRBV30 | . | TGTGCCTGGAGTCGTCTAGCGGGAAGCACAGATACGCAGTATTTT | CAWSRLAGSTDTQYF
TRBJ1-4 | . | TRBV27 | . | TGTGCCAGCAGTCCCCCGGGACAAGAAAAACTGTTTTTT | CASSPPGQEKLFF
TRBJ2-7 | . | TRBV7-8 | . | TGTGCCAGCACCACCACGGGGTTCTCCTACGAGCAGTACTTC | CASTTTGFSYEQYF
TRBJ1-5 | . | TRBV10-3 | . | TGTGCCATCAGTGAGACAGGGCATCAGCCCCAGCATTTT | CAISETGHQPQHF
TRBJ2-3 | . | TRBV2 | . | TGTGCCAGCAGCTCACTAGACCATACGCAGTATTTT | CASSSLDHTQYF
TRBJ1-1 | . | TRBV29-1 | . | TGCAGCGCTGGAAGCCGCGGTAGTAACACTGAAGCTTTCTTT | CSAGSRGSNTEAFF
TRBJ1-1 | . | TRBV30 | . | TGTGCCTGGAGTGGTCGCTTGAACACTGAAGCTTTCTTT | CAWSGRLNTEAFF
TRBJ2-5 | . | TRBV3-1/TRBV3-2 | . | TGTGCCAGCAGCCAAGCTTACAGCCAAGAGACCCAGTACTTC | CASSQAYSQETQYF
TRBJ1-1 | . | TRBV9 | . | TGTGCCAGCAGCGTTAGCCCACAGGGACAAAACACTGAAGCTTTCTTT | CASSVSPQGQNTEAFF
TRBJ2-2 | TRBD2 | TRBV19 | . | TGTGCCAGTAGTATAGACACTCTCGGGACTAGCGGAACCGGGGAGCTGTTTTTT | CASSIDTLGTSGTGELFF
TRBJ2-1 | . | TRBV18 | . | TGTGCCAGCACCGGGACACCTTCGGGAAATGAGCAGTTCTTC | CASTGTPSGNEQFF
TRBJ2-5 | . | TRBV12-3/TRBV12-4 | . | TGTGCCAGCAGTAGGGTGGGGACCCAGTACTTC | CASSRVGTQYF
TRBJ1-3 | . | TRBV9 | . | TGTGCCAGCAGCCCCGAGCGGGGATACTCTGGAAACACCATATATTTT | CASSPERGYSGNTIYF
TRBJ2-1 | TRBD2 | TRBV5-1 | . | TGCGCCAGCAGCTTGGCCTCGATAGCGGGAGGAGGTGAGCAGTTCTTC | CASSLASIAGGGEQFF
TRBJ2-7 | TRBD2 | TRBV29-1 | . | TGCAGCGTTTCCCCGGGACTAGAGCTGGGACCCTACGAGCAGTACTTC | CSVSPGLELGPYEQYF
TRBJ2-7 | . | TRBV9 | . | TGTGCCAGCAGCGTAGTCAATGGCGAGCAGTACTTC | CASSVVNGEQYF
TRBJ1-2 | . | TRBV11-2 | . | TGTGCCAGCAGCTTAGCCAGGCTCCGTGGCTACACCTTC | CASSLARLRGYTF
TRBJ1-5 | TRBD1 | TRBV7-8 | . | TGTGCCAGCAGCTTAGCGTTGACAGGGGGTTTTAGCAATCAGCCCCAGCATTTT | CASSLALTGGFSNQPQHF
TRBJ2-7 | TRBD2 | TRBV5-1 | . | TGCGCCAGCAGCTGGGGACTAGCGGGAACCTACGAGCAGTACTTC | CASSWGLAGTYEQYF
TRBJ2-7 | . | TRBV4-1 | . | TGCGCCAGCAGCCAAGATCTTAGGGGTTATGGCTACGAGCAGTACTTC | CASSQDLRGYGYEQYF
TRBJ2-7 | . | TRBV29-1 | . | TGCAGCGTCTCGGGCCCAACCTACGAGCAGTACTTC | CSVSGPTYEQYF
TRBJ1-1 | . | TRBV3-1/TRBV3-2 | . | TGTGCCAGCAGCGAAGATTATGACCGCATGAACACTGAAGCTTTCTTT | CASSEDYDRMNTEAFF
TRBJ2-7 | TRBD1 | TRBV18 | . | TGTGCCAGCTCACCAAATGACAGGGCGGGCGAGCAGTACTTC | CASSPNDRAGEQYF
TRBJ1-3 | TRBD1 | TRBV11-2 | . | TGTGCCAGCAGCTCTCACAGGGGTGTATCTGGAAACACCATATATTTT | CASSSHRGVSGNTIYF
TRBJ2-6 | . | TRBV13 | . | TGTGCCAGCAGCCCCCCAGACACTGGGGCCAACGTCCTGACTTTC | CASSPPDTGANVLTF
TRBJ1-4 | . | TRBV5-1 | . | TGCGCCAGCAGCTTTGGGGTTGGGGAAAAACTGTTTTTT | CASSFGVGEKLFF
TRBJ2-1 | . | TRBV5-1 | . | TGCGCCAGCAGCTTGGAGGGACTGAGCAATGAGCAGTTCTTC | CASSLEGLSNEQFF
TRBJ2-7 | . | TRBV3-1/TRBV3-2 | . | TGTGCCAGCAGCCTCTCGACAGGCTACGAGCAGTACTTC | CASSLSTGYEQYF
TRBJ1-5 | TRBD1 | TRBV19 | . | TGTGCCAGTAGGGACAGGGGGAGCAATCAGCCCCAGCATTTT | CASRDRGSNQPQHF
TRBJ1-1 | . | TRBV7-8 | . | TGTGCCAGCAGCAATACCGAAGGGGCGGGCACTGAAGCTTTCTTT | CASSNTEGAGTEAFF
TRBJ1-1 | . | TRBV12-5 | . | TGTGCTAGTGGTTTTGACACGAACACTGAAGCTTTCTTT | CASGFDTNTEAFF
TRBJ2-7 | . | TRBV28 | . | TGTGCCAGCAGTTTGGGGGGGGGACAGTCGGGCGAGTACTTC | CASSLGGGQSGEYF
TRBJ1-3 | . | TRBV6-5 | . | TGTGCCAGCAAAGGATCTGGAAACACCATATATTTT | CASKGSGNTIYF
TRBJ2-7 | . | TRBV27 | few | TGTGCCAGCAGTTTATCGGCTATTTCCGTGCAGTACTTC | CASSLSAISVQYF
TRBJ1-3 | . | TRBV12-3/TRBV12-4 | . | TGTGCCAGCAGTTGGAGGTTCGGAAACACCATATATTTT | CASSWRFGNTIYF
TRBJ1-4 | . | TRBV28 | . | TGTGCCAGCAGGAGATACCGGGAGCCTAATGAAAAACTGTTTTTT | CASRRYREPNEKLFF
TRBJ2-7 | . | TRBV11-2 | . | TGTGCCAGCAGAACAGGCCACGAGCAGTACTTC | CASRTGHEQYF